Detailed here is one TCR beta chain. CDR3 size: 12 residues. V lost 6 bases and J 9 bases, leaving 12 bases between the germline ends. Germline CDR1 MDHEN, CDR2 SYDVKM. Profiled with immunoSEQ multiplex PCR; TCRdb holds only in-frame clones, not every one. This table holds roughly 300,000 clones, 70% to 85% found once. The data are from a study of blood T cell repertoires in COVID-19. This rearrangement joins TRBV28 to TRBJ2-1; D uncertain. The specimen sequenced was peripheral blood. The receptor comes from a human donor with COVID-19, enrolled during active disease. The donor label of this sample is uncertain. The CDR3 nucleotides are TGTGCCAGCAGCCTCGAGGTGGGTGAGCAGTTCTTC. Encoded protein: CASSLEVGEQFF.